Sequencing of this T cell receptor beta chain was carried out in a study of T cell changes during pregnancy in multiple sclerosis. Germline-derived CDR1 and CDR2 are SGDLS and YYNGEE. The ends lost 4 bases at V and 4 bases at J; junction bases unmatched: 9. The CDR3 loop spans 16 amino acids. The protocol was immunoSEQ multiplex PCR, while the TCRdb copy is restricted to in-frame clones and leaves out a portion. The sample comprises roughly 80,000 clones, more than 85% of which are singletons, and 2.6% rests with the top ten. This chain uses TRBV9 with TRBJ2-2, with 8 positions matching TRBD2. The sample consisted of peripheral blood, taken after pregnancy. The origin of this receptor is a female donor in good health, enrolled as a control in a pregnancy study. Here the CDR3 DNA reads TGTGCCAGCAGCCCCCGACTAGCGATGGTCACCGGGGAGCTGTTTTTT. Protein: CASSPRLAMVTGELFF.